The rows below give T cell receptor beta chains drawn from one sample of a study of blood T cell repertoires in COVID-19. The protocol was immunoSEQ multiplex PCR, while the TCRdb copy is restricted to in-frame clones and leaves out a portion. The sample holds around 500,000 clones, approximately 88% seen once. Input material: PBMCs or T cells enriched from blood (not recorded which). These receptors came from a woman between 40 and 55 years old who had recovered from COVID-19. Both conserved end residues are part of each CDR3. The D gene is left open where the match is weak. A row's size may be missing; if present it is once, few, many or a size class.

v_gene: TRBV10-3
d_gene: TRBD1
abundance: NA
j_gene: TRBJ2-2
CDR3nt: TGTGCCATCAGTGACCCGAGGCGGGACAGGGTTTCCGGGGAGCTGTTTTTT
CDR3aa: CAISDPRRDRVSGELFF

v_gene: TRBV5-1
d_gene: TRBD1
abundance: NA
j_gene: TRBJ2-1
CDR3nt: TGCGCCAGCAGCTTTGGGGGACAGGGGACGAATGAGCAGTTCTTC
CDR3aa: CASSFGGQGTNEQFF

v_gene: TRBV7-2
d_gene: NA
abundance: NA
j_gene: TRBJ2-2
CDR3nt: TGTGCCAGCAGCTTAGGGGGCGGCGGGGGCAAGGCCGGGGAGCTGTTTTTT
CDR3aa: CASSLGGGGGKAGELFF

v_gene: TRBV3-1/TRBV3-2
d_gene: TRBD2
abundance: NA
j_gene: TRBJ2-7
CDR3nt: TGTGCCAGCAGCCAAGAAGATAGGGAGTTTAATTCGACTAGCGGGAGCCCCACCTACGAGCAGTACTTC
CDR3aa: CASSQEDREFNSTSGSPTYEQYF

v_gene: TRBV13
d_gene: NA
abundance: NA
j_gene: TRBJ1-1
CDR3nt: TGTGCCAGCAGCTTGTACAGGGCTAACACTGAAGCTTTCTTT
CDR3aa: CASSLYRANTEAFF

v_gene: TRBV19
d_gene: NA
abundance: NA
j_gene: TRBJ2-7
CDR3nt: TGTGCCAGTAGTAGGGGGCTCGGCCCCTACGAGCAGTACTTC
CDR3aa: CASSRGLGPYEQYF

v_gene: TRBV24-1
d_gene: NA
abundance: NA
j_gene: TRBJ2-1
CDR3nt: TGTGCCACCAGTGACCCAGGGGGGAGCTCCTACAATGAGCAGTTCTTC
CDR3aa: CATSDPGGSSYNEQFF

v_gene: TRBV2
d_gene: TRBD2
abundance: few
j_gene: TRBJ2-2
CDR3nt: TGTGCCAGCAGTGTGACTAGCGGTGGGAACACCGGGGAGCTGTTTTTT
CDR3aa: CASSVTSGGNTGELFF

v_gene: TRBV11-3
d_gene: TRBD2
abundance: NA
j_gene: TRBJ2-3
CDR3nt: TGTGCCAGCAGCTTAGAGGGACTAGCTGGCACAGATACGCAGTATTTT
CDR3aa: CASSLEGLAGTDTQYF

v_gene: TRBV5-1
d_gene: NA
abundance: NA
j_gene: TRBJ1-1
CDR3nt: TGCGCCAGCAGCTTTGGTGCAGGGGTTGGTGAAGCTTTCTTT
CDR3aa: CASSFGAGVGEAFF

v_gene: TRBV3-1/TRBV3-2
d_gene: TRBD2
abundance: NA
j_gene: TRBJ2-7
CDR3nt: TGTGCCAGCAGCCAAGAACTACTAGCGGAAGGCGATGAGCAGTACTTC
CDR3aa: CASSQELLAEGDEQYF

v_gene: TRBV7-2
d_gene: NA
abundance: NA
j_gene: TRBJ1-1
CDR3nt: TGTGCCAGCAGCTTAGCCCGCGGAGGGAGCACTGAAGCTTTCTTT
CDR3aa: CASSLARGGSTEAFF

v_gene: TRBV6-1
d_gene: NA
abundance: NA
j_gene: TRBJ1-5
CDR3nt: TGTGCCAGCAGTGAAAGGGGTCAGCCCCAGCATTTT
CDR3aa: CASSERGQPQHF

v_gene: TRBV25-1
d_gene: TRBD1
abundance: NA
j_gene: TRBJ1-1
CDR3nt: TGTGCCAGCAGTGAGACAGGGGAGGTGCGCGCTTTCTTT
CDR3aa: CASSETGEVRAFF

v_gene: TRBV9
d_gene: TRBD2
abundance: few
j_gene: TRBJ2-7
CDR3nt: TGTGCCAGCAGCGCGGGGCGGGAGGTCGACGAGCAGTACTTC
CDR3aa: CASSAGREVDEQYF

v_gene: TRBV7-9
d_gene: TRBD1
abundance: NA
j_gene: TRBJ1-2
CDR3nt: TGTGCCAGCAGCTTCTTCCCGGGACAGGAGGGAGGCGGCTACACCTTC
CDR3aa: CASSFFPGQEGGGYTF

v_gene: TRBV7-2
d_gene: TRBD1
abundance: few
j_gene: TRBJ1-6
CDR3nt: TGTGCCAGCAGCTTAGGCCCGAGGGGGGGACAGGGGTACTCACCCCTCCACTTT
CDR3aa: CASSLGPRGGQGYSPLHF

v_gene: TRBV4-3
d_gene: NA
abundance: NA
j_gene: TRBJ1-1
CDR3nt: TGCGCCAGCAGCCAAGATCGGACAGCTGAAGCTTTCTTT
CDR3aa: CASSQDRTAEAFF

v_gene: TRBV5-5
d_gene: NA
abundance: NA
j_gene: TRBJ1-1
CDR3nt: TGTGCCAGCAGCTTTCTGGGGGGGCGGAACACTGAAGCTTTCTTT
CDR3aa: CASSFLGGRNTEAFF

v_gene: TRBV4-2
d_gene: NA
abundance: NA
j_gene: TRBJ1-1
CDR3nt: TGTGCCAGCAGCCACGTCCTCGGTCGCGGGGTGGACACTGAAGCTTTCTTT
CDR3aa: CASSHVLGRGVDTEAFF

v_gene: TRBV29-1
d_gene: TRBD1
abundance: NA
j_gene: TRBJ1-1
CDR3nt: TGCAGCGTTGCAGGGGGTGTGAACACTGAAGCTTTCTTT
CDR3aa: CSVAGGVNTEAFF

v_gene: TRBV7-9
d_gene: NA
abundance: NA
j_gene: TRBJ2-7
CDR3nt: TGTGCCAGCAGCTTAGCGCTGGCACGCGAGCAGTACTTC
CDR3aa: CASSLALAREQYF

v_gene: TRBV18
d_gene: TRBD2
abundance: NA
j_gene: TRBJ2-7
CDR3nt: TGTGCCAGCTCACCTCGGACTAGCGGCACCTACGAGCAGTACTTC
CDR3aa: CASSPRTSGTYEQYF

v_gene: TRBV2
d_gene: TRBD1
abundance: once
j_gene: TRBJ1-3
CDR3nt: TGTGCCAGCAGTGCTACAGGGGGCTTTGGAAACACCATATATTTT
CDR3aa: CASSATGGFGNTIYF

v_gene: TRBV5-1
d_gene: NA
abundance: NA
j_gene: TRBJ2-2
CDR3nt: TGCGCCAGCAGCCCAGGGATTGGGTACTCCGGGGAGCTGTTTTTT
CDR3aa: CASSPGIGYSGELFF

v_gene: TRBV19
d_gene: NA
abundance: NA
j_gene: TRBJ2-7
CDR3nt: TGTGCCAGTAGTATTATCCTGATATCCTCCCGGGACGAGCAGTACTTC
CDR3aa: CASSIILISSRDEQYF

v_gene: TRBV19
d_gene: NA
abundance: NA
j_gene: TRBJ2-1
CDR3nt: TGTGCCAGTAGTATTTTGGGTCCTAGCGCCAGCTCCTACAATGAGCAGTTCTTC
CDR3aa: CASSILGPSASSYNEQFF

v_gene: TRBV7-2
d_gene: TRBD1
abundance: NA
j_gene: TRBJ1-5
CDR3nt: TGTGCCAGCAGTTCATTCGGGACAGGCAATCAGCCCCAGCATTTT
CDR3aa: CASSSFGTGNQPQHF

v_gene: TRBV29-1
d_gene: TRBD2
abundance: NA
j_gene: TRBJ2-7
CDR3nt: TGCAGCGGGATGGGGGGGTCCTACGAGCAGTACTTC
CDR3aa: CSGMGGSYEQYF

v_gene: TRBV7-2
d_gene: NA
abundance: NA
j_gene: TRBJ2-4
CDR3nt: TGTGCCAGCAGCTCAACCGGGATAGCCAAAAACATTCAGTACTTC
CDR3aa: CASSSTGIAKNIQYF

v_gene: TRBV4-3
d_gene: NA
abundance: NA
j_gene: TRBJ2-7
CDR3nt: TGCGCCAGCAGCCAAGATCTTAGAGGGATCTACGAGCAGTACTTC
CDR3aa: CASSQDLRGIYEQYF